The 7 T cell receptor beta chains listed next were all sequenced from one sample in a study of response to subunit inactivated influenza vaccine. A single record per CDR3 protein comes from TCRdb applying MiXCR to the RT-PCR reads. This table holds over 750,000 distinct CDR3 sequences, about 20% found once. The sample consisted of PBMCs from blood, taken roughly 5 days after vaccination. The receptors derive from a man between 50 and 59 years old who received an inactivated influenza vaccine.

The gene calls are TRBV3-1 and TRBJ1-4, with D possibly TRBD1 on 6 matching bases. CDR1 and CDR2 (germline): LGHDT, YNNKEL (reference sequence). CDR3 size: 15 residues. Trimming left V 7 bases short and J 8 bases short, with 20 bases between. CDR3 sequence reads: CASKSSGGLGEKLFF. In DNA form, the CDR3 reads TGTGCCAGCAAGTCTTCCGGGGGCTTAGGAGAAAAACTGTTTTTT.

This rearrangement joins TRBV7-2 to TRBJ1-2; 9 nucleotides align to TRBD1. CDR1 is SGHTA, CDR2 FQGNSA, per germline. Trimming cost V 3 bases and J 2 bases; bases outside gene matches: 10. The CDR3 contains 17 residues. This CDR3 reads CASSFYFLGTGNYGYTF. CDR3 sequence (DNA): TGTGCCAGCAGCTTCTACTTTCTAGGGACAGGGAACTATGGCTACACCTTC.

This clonotype appeared a few times. This chain connects TRBV9 to TRBJ2-6, with 10 bases that match TRBD1. The junction had 7 bases not matched to a gene; V was cut back by 0 bases and J by 16 bases. The CDR3 sequence is 14 residues long. Germline assignment: CDR1 SGDLS and CDR2 YYNGEE. The CDR3 is CASSVARTGGQLTF. CDR3 coding DNA: TGTGCCAGCAGCGTAGCCCGGACAGGGGGTCAGCTGACTTTC.

This clonotype was counted ten times or more. The chain joins TRBV12-3 or TRBV12-4 to TRBJ1-3, with 8 bases identical to TRBD1. This CDR3 contains 16 residues. Trimming removed 5 bases from V and 4 bases from J; junction bases left unmatched: 10. CDR3 coding DNA: TGTGCCAGCAGTGGCGGACAGGGACTGAGCGGAAACACCATATATTTT. Translation gives CASSGGQGLSGNTIYF.

V is TRBV20-1 and J is TRBJ2-1; D is possibly TRBD2 (5 bases). The CDR3 spans 17 residues. V lost 3 bases, J lost 1 base, and 19 bases lay in between. Germline values: CDR1 DFQATT, CDR2 SNEGSKA (reference sequence). CDR3: CSARGLGEMSSYNEQFF. The CDR3, as DNA: TGCAGTGCTAGGGGCCTTGGGGAGATGTCTTCCTACAATGAGCAGTTCTTC.

This clonotype came up a few times. The genes are TRBV4-1 and TRBJ1-5; the D is unclear. The CDR3 is made up of 14 amino acids. Germline V gives CDR1 MGHRA, CDR2 YSYEKL. V gave up 6 bases and J gave up 5 bases, with 14 bases separating them. CDR3 DNA: TGCGCCAGCAGTCCTATACCTTTCGATCAGCCCCAGCATTTT. Translated: CASSPIPFDQPQHF.

This clonotype was found a few times. This sequence joins TRBV12-3 or TRBV12-4 and TRBJ2-7, with TRBD2 matching over 16 bases. The V and J ends lost 1 base and 1 base, in that order; junction bases with no gene match: 4. The CDR3 is 18 residues long. CDR3 nucleotides: TGTGCCAGCAGTTTAGGGGGACTAGCGGGAGGGTTGTCCTACGAGCAGTACTTC. This encodes CASSLGGLAGGLSYEQYF.